These 9 T cell receptor beta chains share one sample of origin, sequenced in a study of control samples from healthy donors and cancer patients. Sequenced by immunoSEQ multiplex PCR; TCRdb stores in-frame clones only, minus some. The sample yields about 76,000 clones, about 89% seen once. Specimen: PBMCs. The origin of the receptors is a woman in her forties or fifties with colorectal cancer.

This sequence joins TRBV24-1 and TRBJ2-5; TRBD2 matches at 12 bases. Losses at the gene ends were 4 bases for V and 3 bases for J; bases not matched to a gene: 5. The CDR3 runs to 16 residues. The germline CDR1 and CDR2 sequences are KGHDR and SFDVKD. CDR3 coding DNA: TGTGCCACCAGTGAAACCCTAGCGGGGGGGAAAGAGACCCAGTACTTC. Its translation is CATSETLAGGKETQYF.

The chain is built from TRBV6-5 and TRBJ2-5; 8 positions match TRBD2. V shed 8 bases and J 1 base; nucleotides not matched to a gene: 6. The CDR3 runs 14 residues. Germline V gene lookup returns CDR1 MNHEY and CDR2 SVGAGI. CDR3 protein: CASLRGGAQETQYF. CDR3 sequence (DNA): TGTGCCAGCCTCCGGGGGGGGGCCCAAGAGACCCAGTACTTC.

The chain couples TRBV10-2 to TRBJ1-1, with 7 nucleotides matching TRBD1. J lost 0 bases, V lost 1 base, and 2 bases had no gene match. Germline CDR1 reads WSHSY; CDR2 reads SAAADI. The CDR3 has 15 amino acids. The CDR3 protein is CASSELTGMNTEAFF. In nucleotides, the CDR3 is TGCGCCAGCAGTGAGTTGACAGGGATGAACACTGAAGCTTTCTTT.

J is TRBJ2-1 and V is TRBV10-1; 7 bases align to TRBD1. V shed 5 bases, J shed 10 bases, and the junction held 8 bases outside the gene matches. The CDR3 runs to 13 residues. CDR1 and CDR2 from the germline V gene are WNHNN and SYGVQD (reference sequence). The CDR3 reads CASSTSMDREQFF. The CDR3 DNA follows: TGCGCCAGCAGTACCTCAATGGACAGGGAGCAGTTCTTC.

The CDR3 nucleotides read TGTGCCAGCAGCTTAGACACCGGGGAGCTGTTTTTT. Its protein is CASSLDTGELFF. This sequence joins TRBV7-9 and TRBJ2-2; no clear D. The CDR3 consists of 12 residues. V lost 1 base, J lost 3 bases, and 0 bases lay in between. Germline lookup yields CDR1 SEHNR and CDR2 FQNEAQ (reference sequence).

The chain recombines TRBV5-6 with TRBJ1-2, with 7 bases that match TRBD1. The V segment lost 4 bases and the J segment 6 bases; nucleotides outside the gene matches: 6. The CDR3 runs 13 residues. Germline lookup yields CDR1 SGHDT and CDR2 YYEEEE. CDR3 residues: CASSPGTVDGYTF. The CDR3 nucleotides are TGTGCCAGCAGCCCCGGGACAGTCGATGGCTACACCTTC.

The CDR3 loop reads CASRISGGFHGYTF. In DNA, the CDR3 is TGTGCCAGCCGAATTTCCGGGGGCTTTCATGGCTACACCTTC. The genes are TRBV6-5 and TRBJ1-2; D possibly corresponds to TRBD1 (6 bases). Per germline, CDR1 MNHEY and CDR2 SVGAGI. V lost 8 bases to trimming and J lost 6 bases, with 19 bases between them. The CDR3 covers 14 residues.

The V call is TRBV24-1, the J call TRBJ1-6, with D tentatively TRBD1 (6 bases). The CDR3 runs 13 residues. Germline V gene data show CDR1 as KGHDR and CDR2 as SFDVKD. V was pared by 4 bases and J by 7 bases, with 7 bases between. The CDR3 DNA sequence: TGTGCCACCAGTGACCAGGGGAATTCACCCCTCCACTTT. It codes for CATSDQGNSPLHF.

This clone was counted once. V is TRBV5-4 and J is TRBJ2-5, with D perhaps given as TRBD1 or TRBD2 (5 bases each). This CDR3 contains 16 residues. Trimming left V 1 base short and J 0 bases short, with 13 bases between. Germline loops: CDR1 SGHNT, CDR2 YYREEE (reference sequence). DNA of the CDR3: TGTGCCAGCAGCTTGCCCAAGGGACCCAACCAAGAGACCCAGTACTTC. Protein sequence: CASSLPKGPNQETQYF. Together with reference TRBV5-4 and TRBJ2-5, the CDR3 gives the full variable domain: ETGVTQSPTHLIKTRGQQVTLRCSSQSGHNTVSWYQQALGQGPQFIFQYYREEENGRGNFPPRFSGLQFPNYSSELNVNALELDDSALYLCASSLPKGPNQETQYFGPGTRLLVL.